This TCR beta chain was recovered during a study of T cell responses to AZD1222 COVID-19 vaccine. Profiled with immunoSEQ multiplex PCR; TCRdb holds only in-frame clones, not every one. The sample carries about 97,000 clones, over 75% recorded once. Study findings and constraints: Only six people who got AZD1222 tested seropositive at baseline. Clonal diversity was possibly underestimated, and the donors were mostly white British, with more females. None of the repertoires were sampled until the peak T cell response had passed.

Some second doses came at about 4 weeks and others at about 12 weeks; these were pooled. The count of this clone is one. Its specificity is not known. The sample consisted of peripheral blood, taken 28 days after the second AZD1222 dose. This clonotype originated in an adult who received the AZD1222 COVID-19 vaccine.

This chain's CDR3 is CASGNRQGANTEAFF. CDR3 sequence (DNA): TGTGCCAGCGGCAATCGACAGGGGGCGAACACTGAAGCTTTCTTT. The chain joins TRBV6-5 to TRBJ1-1; the match to TRBD1 covers 10 bases. Germline V CDR1 and CDR2: MNHEY, SVGAGI. This CDR3 has 15 residues. Trimming cost V 8 bases and J 1 base; bases outside gene matches: 7.